The 25 T cell receptor beta chains below were found in one sample sequenced in a study of blood T cell repertoires in COVID-19. Produced via immunoSEQ multiplex PCR; TCRdb's table is partial and in-frame only. Of about 280,000 clones detected, 80% to 95% appear once; the ten largest clones hold about 3%. The material sequenced was PBMCs or T cells enriched from blood (not recorded which). These receptors were obtained from a man aged 35-49 years who had been exposed to COVID-19.

This chain joins TRBV18 and TRBJ2-5, with 15 bases aligning to TRBD2. The CDR3 is 17 amino acids. Germline assignment: CDR1 KGHSH and CDR2 LQKENI. Trimming removed 3 bases from V and 5 bases from J; junction bases left unmatched: 7. The CDR3 DNA sequence: TGTGCCAGCTCACCCGGGACTAGCGGGAGGAGAGTGGAGACCCAGTACTTC. Amino acid sequence: CASSPGTSGRRVETQYF.

This chain connects TRBV5-6 to TRBJ2-2; tentatively, D is TRBD1 (6 bases). CDR1 and CDR2 from the germline V gene are SGHDT and YYEEEE. The length of the CDR3 is 14 residues. The V end was cut by 2 bases, the J end by 5 bases, with 10 bases between. The CDR3 region is CASSFTRGTGELFF. CDR3 in DNA: TGTGCCAGCAGCTTTACCAGGGGTACCGGGGAGCTGTTTTTT.

The rearrangement uses TRBV30 and TRBJ2-2, with D maybe TRBD2 (6 bases). Germline lookup yields CDR1 GTSNPN and CDR2 SVGIG (reference sequence). CDR3 length: 15 residues. V was pared by 1 base and J by 1 base, with 10 bases between. CDR3 in amino acids: CAWSALARNTGELFF. CDR3 DNA sequence: TGTGCCTGGAGTGCACTAGCCCGGAACACCGGGGAGCTGTTTTTT.

The chain employs TRBV7-3 and TRBJ2-2; the match to TRBD2 covers 9 bases. The germline gives CDR1 SGHTA, CDR2 FQGTGA. This CDR3 is built from 15 residues. With 2 bases clipped from V and 5 bases from J, the junction kept 3 bases outside the gene matches. CDR3 DNA sequence: TGTGCCAGCAGCTTAGGCGGGAGGGCAACCGGGGAGCTGTTTTTT. This translates into CASSLGGRATGELFF.

The chain links TRBV11-3 to TRBJ2-7; weak D call: TRBD2 (5 bases). The CDR3 is made up of 16 amino acids. Germline CDR1 reads SGHNT; CDR2 reads YENEEA. V was shortened by 3 bases and J by 1 base, with 16 bases between the two germline ends. The DNA for the CDR3 is TGTGCCAGCAGCTTCTCTTATTCGGGAATTTCCTACGAGCAGTACTTC. Translation: CASSFSYSGISYEQYF.

J is TRBJ1-2 and V is TRBV19; TRBD1 matches at 8 bases. V shed 5 bases, J shed 0 bases, and the junction held 5 bases outside the gene matches. The CDR3 is 15 amino acids. The germline V gene has CDR1 LNHDA and CDR2 SQIVND (reference sequence). The CDR3 DNA follows: TGTGCCAGTAGTCCAAGACAGGGGACTAACTATGGCTACACCTTC. Residues: CASSPRQGTNYGYTF.

The table lists this clone with a few counts. The chain employs TRBV5-7 and TRBJ1-4; D gene ambiguous. TRBV5-7 is treated as an ORF (open reading frame) with a function not yet certain. The CDR3 sequence is 14 residues long. V shed 3 bases and J shed 3 bases, with 9 bases lying between them. Here the CDR3 reads CASSSQYPNEKLFF. As DNA, the CDR3 is TGTGCCAGCAGCTCACAGTACCCTAATGAAAAACTGTTTTTT.

J is TRBJ2-3 and V is TRBV30, with D maybe TRBD2 (5 bases). The germline CDR1 and CDR2 sequences are GTSNPN and SVGIG (reference sequence). The CDR3 totals 13 residues. With 2 bases removed from V and 4 bases from J, the gap between germline ends came to 10 bases. The CDR3 loop reads CAWSRGSADTQYF. DNA for the CDR3: TGTGCCTGGAGTAGAGGGAGCGCAGATACGCAGTATTTT. Supplemented by reference TRBV30 and TRBJ2-3, the full variable domain reads SQTIHQWPATLVQPVGSPLSLECTVEGTSNPNLYWYRQAAGRGLQLLFYSVGIGQISSEVPQNLSASRPQDRQFILSSKKLLLSDSGFYLCAWSRGSADTQYFGPGTRLTVL.

This chain connects TRBV10-3 to TRBJ1-1; 7 bases line up with TRBD1. In germline, CDR1 is ENHRY, CDR2 SYGVKD. Trimming cost V 3 bases and J 0 bases; bases outside gene matches: 7. CDR3 size: 16 residues. The CDR3 bases are TGTGCCATCAGTGAACAAACGGGACAGTTGAACACTGAAGCTTTCTTT. Translating gives CAISEQTGQLNTEAFF.

This clone was seen just once. CDR3 DNA: TGTGCCAGCAGGGAACTAGCGGGAGTAGACACCGGGGAGCTGTTTTTT. Its translation: CASRELAGVDTGELFF. V gene TRBV28 combines with J gene TRBJ2-2, with 11 bases aligning to TRBD2. With V trimmed by 6 bases and J by 3 bases, 6 bases remained unmatched. CDR1 and CDR2 from the germline V gene are MDHEN and SYDVKM. The CDR3 contains 16 residues.

This sequence joins TRBV2 and TRBJ1-5; tentatively, D is TRBD1 (6 bases). This CDR3 has 12 residues. Trimming removed 7 bases at V and 2 bases at J, with 6 bases between. Germline V gene sequence: CDR1 SNHLY, CDR2 FYNNEI. CDR3 bases: TGTGCCAGCAAGGGGGGCAATCAGCCCCAGCATTTT. Translation: CASKGGNQPQHF.

This clone was recorded a few times. This rearrangement joins TRBV5-1 to TRBJ2-1; 8 bases are a match to TRBD2. CDR3 length equals 15 residues. The germline CDR1 and CDR2 sequences are SGHRS and YFSETQ. V trimming: 7 bases; J trimming: 2 bases; junction bases outside the gene matches: 8. CDR3 region: CASVSGAGAYNEQFF. The CDR3 DNA sequence: TGCGCCAGCGTTAGCGGGGCGGGGGCCTACAATGAGCAGTTCTTC.

The rearrangement uses TRBV27 and TRBJ2-5; D might be TRBD1 (5 bases). Trimming stripped 2 bases from V and 2 bases from J, with 9 bases between. Per the germline V gene, CDR1 is MNHEY and CDR2 is SMNVEV (reference sequence). The CDR3 has 14 residues. The CDR3 DNA follows: TGTGCCAGCAGTTTACGGCAGGGACAAGAGACCCAGTACTTC. Protein: CASSLRQGQETQYF.

The rearrangement joins TRBV5-6 to TRBJ2-5, with D maybe TRBD1 (5 bases). V lost 0 bases to trimming and J lost 5 bases, with 11 bases between them. Germline CDR1 reads SGHDT; CDR2 reads YYEEEE. The CDR3 covers 14 residues. The CDR3 bases are TGTGCCAGCAGCTTGGCAAGGGGCAGGGAGACCCAGTACTTC. It translates to CASSLARGRETQYF.

CDR3 sequence: CASRVESSYNEQFF. CDR3 sequence (DNA): TGTGCCAGCAGAGTAGAGAGCTCCTACAATGAGCAGTTCTTC. The chain links TRBV7-6 to TRBJ2-1; D gene uncertain. The CDR3 is 14 residues long. V was cut by 6 bases and J by 0 bases, with 9 bases left in between. Germline loops: CDR1 SGHVS, CDR2 FNYEAQ.

This chain joins TRBV19 and TRBJ2-1, with TRBD1 matching 8 bases. Germline V gene lookup returns CDR1 LNHDA and CDR2 SQIVND (reference sequence). Losses at the gene ends were 4 bases for V and 1 base for J; bases not matched to a gene: 12. The CDR3 length is 18 residues. The CDR3 reads CASSTRSGGYGSYNEQFF. The CDR3 nucleotides are TGTGCCAGTAGTACCCGATCAGGGGGCTACGGGTCCTACAATGAGCAGTTCTTC.

The chain couples TRBV28 to TRBJ2-1, with D possibly TRBD2 on 5 matching bases. The CDR3 covers 15 residues. Germline V CDR1 and CDR2: MDHEN, SYDVKM. The V and J ends lost 6 bases and 7 bases respectively, with 19 bases between them. The CDR3 DNA follows: TGTGCCAGCAGGGCCTCGGGGAGTTTGGGGAATGAGCAGTTCTTC. Encoded protein: CASRASGSLGNEQFF.

The chain is built from TRBV29-1 and TRBJ1-1, with TRBD1 identical over 11 bases. The germline V gene has CDR1 SQVTM and CDR2 ANQGSEA. The CDR3 contains 14 residues. The J segment lost 3 bases and the V segment lost 7 bases, leaving 7 bases of the junction unmatched. The CDR3 is CSGQDRGPYTEAFF. CDR3 DNA: TGCAGCGGGCAGGACAGGGGGCCATACACTGAAGCTTTCTTT.

This clone has a handful of counts. V usage is TRBV1 and J usage is TRBJ2-7; the D segment call TRBD1 is taken from the table without a DNA check. TRBV1 is a known pseudogene. CDR3 length equals 12 residues. This CDR3 is CTSSRQGYEQYF. The CDR3 nucleotides read TGCACCAGCAGCCGTCAGGGATACGAGCAGTACTTC.

The chain joins TRBV7-3 to TRBJ2-2; 10 bases are a match to TRBD2. The CDR3 loop spans 18 amino acids. Germline CDR1 SGHTA, CDR2 FQGTGA. The J segment lost 4 bases and the V segment lost 2 bases, leaving 10 bases of the junction unmatched. The CDR3 DNA follows: TGTGCCAGCAGCTTAGGTCCTAGCGGGAGTCGGGGCACCGGGGAGCTGTTTTTT. This codes for CASSLGPSGSRGTGELFF.

The CDR3 DNA sequence: TGTGCCAGCAGCAACGGGACTCCGCTAGCCAAAAACATTCAGTACTTC. It translates to CASSNGTPLAKNIQYF. The rearrangement joins TRBV21-1 to TRBJ2-4; the D call of TRBD2 is as the table states it, not checked on the DNA. TRBV21-1 is deemed a pseudogene. The CDR3 extends over 16 amino acids.

The chain links TRBV7-2 to TRBJ2-1, with D unresolved. The CDR3 is 15 amino acids. CDR1 is SGHTA, CDR2 FQGNSA, per germline. The germline V and J ends were trimmed by 6 bases and 9 bases, with 21 bases remaining between them. The CDR3 coding sequence is TGTGCCAGCAGATCCCGCGGTGATCCGGCTGGTGAGCAGTTCTTC. Its translation: CASRSRGDPAGEQFF.

The chain uses TRBV11-2 and TRBJ1-2, with a weak D call TRBD1 (6 bases). The V gene lost 4 bases and the J gene lost 0 bases, with 15 bases spanning the gap. The CDR3 is 16 residues long. The germline CDR1 and CDR2 sequences are SGHAT and FQNNGV. CDR3 amino acids: CASSSRGGIANYGYTF. The CDR3 bases are TGTGCCAGCAGCTCGAGGGGGGGTATAGCTAACTATGGCTACACCTTC.

This chain connects TRBV5-1 to TRBJ1-1; the D is unclear. This CDR3 contains 15 residues. CDR1 is SGHRS, CDR2 YFSETQ, per germline. With 0 bases removed from V and 0 bases from J, the gap between germline ends came to 9 bases. The CDR3 DNA reads TGCGCCAGCAGCTTGGATGAGAGGATGAACACTGAAGCTTTCTTT. Translating it yields CASSLDERMNTEAFF. The variable domain in full, with the rest retrieved from reference TRBV5-1 and TRBJ1-1, is KAGVTQTPRYLIKTRGQQVTLSCSPISGHRSVSWYQQTPGQGLQFLFEYFSETQRNKGNFPGRFSGRQFSNSRSEMNVSTLELGDSALYLCASSLDERMNTEAFFGQGTRLTVV.

The chain combines TRBV9 with TRBJ2-7, with 9 bases identical to TRBD1. The CDR3 sequence is 15 residues long. Losses at the gene ends were 3 bases for V and 4 bases for J; bases not matched to a gene: 8. Germline CDR1 is SGDLS and CDR2 is YYNGEE. This CDR3 is CASSEGQGTGYEQYF. The CDR3 nucleotides read TGTGCCAGCAGCGAGGGACAGGGAACAGGTTACGAGCAGTACTTC.